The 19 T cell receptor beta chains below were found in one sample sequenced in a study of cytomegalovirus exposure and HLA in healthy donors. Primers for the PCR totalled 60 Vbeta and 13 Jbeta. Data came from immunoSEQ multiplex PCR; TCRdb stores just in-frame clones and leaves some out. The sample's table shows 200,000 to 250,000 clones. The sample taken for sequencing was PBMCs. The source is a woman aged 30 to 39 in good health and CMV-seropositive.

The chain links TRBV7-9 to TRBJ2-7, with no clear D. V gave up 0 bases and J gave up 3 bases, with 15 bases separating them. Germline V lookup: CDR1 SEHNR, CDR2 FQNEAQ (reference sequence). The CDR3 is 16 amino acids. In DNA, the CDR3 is TGTGCCAGCAGCTTAGCGCGCGGCCCCCTGGTCTACGAGCAGTACTTC. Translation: CASSLARGPLVYEQYF.

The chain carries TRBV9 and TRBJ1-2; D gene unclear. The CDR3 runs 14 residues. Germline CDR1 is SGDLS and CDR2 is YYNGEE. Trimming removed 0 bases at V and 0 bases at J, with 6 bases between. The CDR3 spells CASSVASSNYGYTF. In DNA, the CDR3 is TGTGCCAGCAGCGTAGCCAGTTCTAACTATGGCTACACCTTC.

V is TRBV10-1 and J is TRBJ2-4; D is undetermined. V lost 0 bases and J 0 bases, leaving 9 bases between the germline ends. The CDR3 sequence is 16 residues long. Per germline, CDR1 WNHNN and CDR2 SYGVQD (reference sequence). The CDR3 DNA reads TGCGCCAGCAGTGAGTCCCTCAGATTAGCCAAAAACATTCAGTACTTC. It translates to CASSESLRLAKNIQYF.

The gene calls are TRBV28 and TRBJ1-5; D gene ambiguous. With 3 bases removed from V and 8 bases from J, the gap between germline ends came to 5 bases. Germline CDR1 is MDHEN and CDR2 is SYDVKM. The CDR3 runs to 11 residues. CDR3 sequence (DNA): TGTGCCAGCAGTTTTGAGGAGCCCCAGCATTTT. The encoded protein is CASSFEEPQHF. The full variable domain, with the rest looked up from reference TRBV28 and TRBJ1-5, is DVKVTQSSRYLVKRTGEKVFLECVQDMDHENMFWYRQDPGLGLRLIYFSYDVKMKEKGDIPEGYSVSREKKERFSLILESASTNQTSMYLCASSFEEPQHFGDGTRLSIL.

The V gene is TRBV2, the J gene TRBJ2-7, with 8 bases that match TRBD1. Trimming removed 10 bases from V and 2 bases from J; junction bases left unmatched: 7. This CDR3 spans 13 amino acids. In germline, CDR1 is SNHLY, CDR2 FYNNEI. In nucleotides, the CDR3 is TGTGCCAACACCGGGACAGGCCCCTACGAGCAGTACTTC. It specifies CANTGTGPYEQYF.

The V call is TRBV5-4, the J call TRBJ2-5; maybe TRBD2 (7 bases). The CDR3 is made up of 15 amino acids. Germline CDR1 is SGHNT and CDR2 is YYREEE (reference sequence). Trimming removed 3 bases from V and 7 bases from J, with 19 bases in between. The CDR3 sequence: CASSSEGGGARTQYF. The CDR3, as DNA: TGTGCCAGCAGCTCAGAGGGGGGGGGCGCACGGACCCAGTACTTC.

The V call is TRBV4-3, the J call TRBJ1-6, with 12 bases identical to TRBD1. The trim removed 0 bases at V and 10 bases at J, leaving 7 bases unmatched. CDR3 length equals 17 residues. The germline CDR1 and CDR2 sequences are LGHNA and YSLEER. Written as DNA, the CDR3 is TGCGCCAGCAGCCAAGATCCCGCCGGGACAGGGGGCTCACCCCTCCACTTT. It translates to CASSQDPAGTGGSPLHF.

This chain's CDR3 is CASSARNEQFF. DNA of the CDR3: TGTGCCAGCAGCGCTCGGAATGAGCAGTTCTTC. The chain has TRBV28 and TRBJ2-1; D remains unclear. The CDR3 runs to 11 residues. Per germline, CDR1 MDHEN and CDR2 SYDVKM. The V end was cut by 6 bases, the J end by 7 bases, with 7 bases between.

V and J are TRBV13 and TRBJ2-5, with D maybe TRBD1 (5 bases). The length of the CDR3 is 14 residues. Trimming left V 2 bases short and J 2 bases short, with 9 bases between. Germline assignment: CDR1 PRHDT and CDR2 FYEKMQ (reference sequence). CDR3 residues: CASSLRTLQETQYF. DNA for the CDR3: TGTGCCAGCAGCTTAAGGACACTGCAAGAGACCCAGTACTTC.

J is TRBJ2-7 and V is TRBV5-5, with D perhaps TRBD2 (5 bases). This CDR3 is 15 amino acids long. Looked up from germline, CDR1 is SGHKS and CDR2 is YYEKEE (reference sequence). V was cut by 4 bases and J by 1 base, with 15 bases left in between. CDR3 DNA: TGTGCCAGCAGCGTCGAGGGCCCGTCTTCCTACGAGCAGTACTTC. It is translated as CASSVEGPSSYEQYF. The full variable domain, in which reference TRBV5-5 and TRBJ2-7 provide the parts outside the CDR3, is DAGVTQSPTHLIKTRGQQVTLRCSPISGHKSVSWYQQVLGQGPQFIFQYYEKEERGRGNFPDRFSARQFPNYSSELNVNALLLGDSALYLCASSVEGPSSYEQYFGPGTRLTVT.

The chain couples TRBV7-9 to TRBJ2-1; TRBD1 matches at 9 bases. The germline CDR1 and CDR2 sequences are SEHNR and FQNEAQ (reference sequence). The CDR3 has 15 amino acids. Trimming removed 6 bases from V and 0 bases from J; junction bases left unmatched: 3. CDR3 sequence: CASRPGQGSYNEQFF. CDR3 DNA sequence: TGTGCCAGCAGACCGGGACAGGGCTCCTACAATGAGCAGTTCTTC.

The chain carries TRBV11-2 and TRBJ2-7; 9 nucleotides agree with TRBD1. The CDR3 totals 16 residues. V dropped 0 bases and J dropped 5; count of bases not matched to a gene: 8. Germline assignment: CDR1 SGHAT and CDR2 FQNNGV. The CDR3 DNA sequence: TGTGCCAGCAGCTTAGAATACGGGACAGGGTGGGACGAGCAGTACTTC. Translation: CASSLEYGTGWDEQYF.

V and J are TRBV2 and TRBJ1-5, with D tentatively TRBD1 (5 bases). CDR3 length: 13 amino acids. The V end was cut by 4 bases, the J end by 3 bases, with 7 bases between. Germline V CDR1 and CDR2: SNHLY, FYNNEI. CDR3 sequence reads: CASSVRVNQPQHF. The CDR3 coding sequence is TGTGCCAGCAGTGTCAGGGTCAATCAGCCCCAGCATTTT. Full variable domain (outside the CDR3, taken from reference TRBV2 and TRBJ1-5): EPEVTQTPSHQVTQMGQEVILRCVPISNHLYFYWYRQILGQKVEFLVSFYNNEISEKSEIFDDQFSVERPDGSNFTLKIRSTKLEDSAMYFCASSVRVNQPQHFGDGTRLSIL.

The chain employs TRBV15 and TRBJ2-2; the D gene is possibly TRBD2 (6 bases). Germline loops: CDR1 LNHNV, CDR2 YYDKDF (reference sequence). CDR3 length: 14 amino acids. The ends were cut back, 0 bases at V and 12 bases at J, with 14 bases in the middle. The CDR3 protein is CATSREDWEAQLFF. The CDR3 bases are TGTGCCACCAGCAGAGAGGATTGGGAGGCTCAGCTGTTTTTT.

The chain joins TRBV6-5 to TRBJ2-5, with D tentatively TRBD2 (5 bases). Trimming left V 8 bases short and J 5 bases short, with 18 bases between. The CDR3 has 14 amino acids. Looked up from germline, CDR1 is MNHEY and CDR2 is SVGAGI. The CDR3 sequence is CASGQFGGLETQYF. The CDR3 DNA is TGTGCCAGCGGGCAGTTCGGAGGATTGGAGACCCAGTACTTC.

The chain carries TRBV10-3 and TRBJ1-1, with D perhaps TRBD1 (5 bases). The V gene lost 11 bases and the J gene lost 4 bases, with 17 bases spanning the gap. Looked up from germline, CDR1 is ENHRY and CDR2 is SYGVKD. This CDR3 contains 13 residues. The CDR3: CASGAEKGTEAFF. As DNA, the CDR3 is TGTGCCTCTGGGGCAGAAAAGGGCACTGAAGCTTTCTTT.

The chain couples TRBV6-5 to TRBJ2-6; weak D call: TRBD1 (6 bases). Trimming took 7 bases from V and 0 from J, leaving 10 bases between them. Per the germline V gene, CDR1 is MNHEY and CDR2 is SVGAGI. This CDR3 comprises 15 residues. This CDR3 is CASTRTVSGANVLTF. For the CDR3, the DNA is TGTGCCAGCACCCGGACAGTCTCTGGGGCCAACGTCCTGACTTTC.

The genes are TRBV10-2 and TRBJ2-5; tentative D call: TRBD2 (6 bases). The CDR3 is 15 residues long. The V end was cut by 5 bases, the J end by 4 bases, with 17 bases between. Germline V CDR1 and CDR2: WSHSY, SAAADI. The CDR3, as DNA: TGCGCCAGCAGTCTATCCCTTGGGGGAGGAGAGACCCAGTACTTC. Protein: CASSLSLGGGETQYF.

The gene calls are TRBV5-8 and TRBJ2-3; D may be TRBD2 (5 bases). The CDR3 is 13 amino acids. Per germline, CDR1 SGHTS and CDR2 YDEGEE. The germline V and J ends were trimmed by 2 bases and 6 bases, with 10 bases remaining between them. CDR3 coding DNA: TGTGCCAGCAGCTTTAATCTAGCTGATACGCAGTATTTT. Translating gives CASSFNLADTQYF.